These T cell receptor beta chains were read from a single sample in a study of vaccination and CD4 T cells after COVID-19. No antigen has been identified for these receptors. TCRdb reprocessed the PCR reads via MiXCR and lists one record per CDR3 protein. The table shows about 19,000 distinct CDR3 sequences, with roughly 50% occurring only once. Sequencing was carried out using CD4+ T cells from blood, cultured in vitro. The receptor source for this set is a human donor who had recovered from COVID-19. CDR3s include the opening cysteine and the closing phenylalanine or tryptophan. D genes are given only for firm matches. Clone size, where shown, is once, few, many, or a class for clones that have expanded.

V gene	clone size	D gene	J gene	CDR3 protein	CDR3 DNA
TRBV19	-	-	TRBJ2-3	CASSIGANTDTQYF	TGTGCCAGTAGTATCGGGGCCAACACAGATACGCAGTATTTT
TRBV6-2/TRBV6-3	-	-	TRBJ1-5	CASSYSSNQPQHF	TGTGCCAGCAGTTACAGCTCGAATCAGCCCCAGCATTTT
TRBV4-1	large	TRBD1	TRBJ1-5	CASSHSGDRRQPQHF	TGCGCCAGCAGCCACTCAGGGGACAGGCGGCAGCCCCAGCATTTT
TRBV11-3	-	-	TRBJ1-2	CASSAPGNDGYTF	TGTGCCAGCAGCGCGCCGGGGAACGATGGCTACACCTTC
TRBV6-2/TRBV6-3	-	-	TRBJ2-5	CASSYSGPLWTQYF	TGTGCCAGCAGTTACTCAGGCCCCCTGTGGACCCAGTACTTC
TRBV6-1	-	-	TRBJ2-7	CASSVARAYEQYF	TGTGCCAGCAGTGTGGCACGGGCCTACGAGCAGTACTTC
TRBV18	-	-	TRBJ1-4	CASSPQAWDTDEKLFF	TGTGCCAGCTCACCACAGGCTTGGGACACGGATGAAAAACTGTTTTTT
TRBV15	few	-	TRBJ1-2	CATSRDLSGANYGYTF	TGTGCCACCAGCAGAGATCTTTCAGGAGCAAACTATGGCTACACCTTC
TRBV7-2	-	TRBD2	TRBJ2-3	CASSSMGLAGGDTQYF	TGTGCCAGCAGCTCAATGGGACTAGCGGGCGGAGATACGCAGTATTTT
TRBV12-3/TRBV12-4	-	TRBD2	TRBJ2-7	CASSLSSGRDEQYF	TGTGCCAGCAGTTTGTCCAGCGGGAGGGACGAGCAGTACTTC
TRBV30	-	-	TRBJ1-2	CAWSPTGDTYGYTF	TGTGCCTGGAGTCCCACGGGGGACACCTATGGCTACACCTTC
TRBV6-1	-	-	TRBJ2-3	CASSPAALTDTQYF	TGTGCCAGCAGTCCGGCCGCCCTCACAGATACGCAGTATTTT
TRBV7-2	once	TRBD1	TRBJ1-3	CASSLKYDRGINTIYF	TGTGCCAGCAGCTTAAAGTACGACAGGGGCATAAACACCATATATTTT
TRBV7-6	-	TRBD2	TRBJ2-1	CASSRREGNNEQFF	TGTGCCAGCAGTCGGCGGGAGGGAAACAATGAGCAGTTCTTC